Shown below are 27 T cell receptor beta chains from a single sample sequenced in a study of cytomegalovirus exposure and HLA in healthy donors. The PCR employed 60 Vbeta primers together with 13 Jbeta primers. TCRdb's table, derived via immunoSEQ multiplex PCR, lists solely in-frame clones and lacks some. This table holds about 150,000 clones, 64% found once. Sequenced material: PBMCs. The receptor set was obtained from a woman aged 25 to 39 in good health and CMV-seropositive.

The chain joins TRBV28 to TRBJ1-6; 7 positions match TRBD1. Germline V lookup: CDR1 MDHEN, CDR2 SYDVKM. The length of the CDR3 is 14 residues. The ends lost 3 bases at V and 10 bases at J; junction bases unmatched: 6. CDR3 loop: CASSFYRGKSPLHF. The CDR3 nucleotides read TGTGCCAGCAGTTTCTACAGGGGCAAGTCACCCCTCCACTTT.

The chain uses TRBV25-1 and TRBJ1-6; 8 bases line up with TRBD1. The CDR3 has 14 residues. Germline V CDR1 and CDR2: MGHDK, SYGVNS. V lost 7 bases to trimming and J lost 9 bases; unmatched junction nucleotides: 8. In DNA form, the CDR3 reads TGTGCCAGCACGGGACAGGCCCATGGTTCACCCCTCCACTTT. The encoded protein is CASTGQAHGSPLHF.

The V gene is TRBV14, the J gene TRBJ2-7, with D perhaps TRBD2 (6 bases). The CDR3 totals 17 residues. The germline V gene encodes CDR1 SGHDN and CDR2 FVKESK. V shed 1 base and J shed 5 bases, with 21 bases lying between them. CDR3 loop: CASSQGTGAPSTHEQYF. CDR3 sequence (DNA): TGTGCCAGCAGCCAAGGGACGGGAGCACCCTCTACCCACGAGCAGTACTTC. The entire variable domain, with the rest obtained from reference TRBV14 and TRBJ2-7, is as follows: EAGVTQFPSHSVIEKGQTVTLRCDPISGHDNLYWYRRVMGKEIKFLLHFVKESKQDESGMPNNRFLAERTGGTYSTLKVQPAELEDSGVYFCASSQGTGAPSTHEQYFGPGTRLTVT.

This clone has only a few counts. The chain employs TRBV5-6 and TRBJ1-3; D is possibly TRBD1 (6 bases). The CDR3 spans 16 residues. CDR1 is SGHDT and CDR2 is YYEEEE in the germline V gene. The V end was cut by 2 bases, the J end by 0 bases, with 12 bases between. The CDR3: CASSLGRGFSGNTIYF. The CDR3, as DNA: TGTGCCAGCAGCTTAGGCAGGGGATTCTCTGGAAACACCATATATTTT.

The chain combines TRBV27 with TRBJ1-2; D unclear. The V gene lost 3 bases and the J gene lost 3 bases, with 8 bases spanning the gap. The CDR3 is made up of 13 amino acids. Germline-derived CDR1 and CDR2 are MNHEY and SMNVEV (reference sequence). Here the CDR3 reads CASSFGQDYGYTF. The CDR3 nucleotides are TGTGCCAGCAGTTTTGGGCAAGACTATGGCTACACCTTC.

This clone has only a few counts. This chain joins TRBV29-1 and TRBJ2-1; TRBD1 matches at 10 bases. The CDR3 has 14 residues. The J segment lost 7 bases and the V segment lost 7 bases, leaving 10 bases of the junction unmatched. From germline, CDR1 is SQVTM and CDR2 ANQGSEA. CDR3 sequence (DNA): TGCAGCGATAAAGCCGGGACAGGGGTAAATGAGCAGTTCTTC. Its translation is CSDKAGTGVNEQFF.

This chain uses TRBV7-2 with TRBJ1-5; 8 bases agree with TRBD1. Losses at the gene ends were 10 bases for V and 6 bases for J; bases not matched to a gene: 5. Per germline, CDR1 SGHTA and CDR2 FQGNSA. The CDR3 runs to 12 residues. The chain's CDR3 is CATSGGSQPQHF. DNA for the CDR3: TGTGCCACCTCAGGGGGCAGTCAGCCCCAGCATTTT.

This clone was counted once. The genes are TRBV5-6 and TRBJ1-2, with D perhaps matching TRBD1 (6 bases). Germline values: CDR1 SGHDT, CDR2 YYEEEE. Trimming pared 4 bases from V and 5 bases from J, leaving 12 bases between. The CDR3 totals 13 residues. The CDR3 region is CASSMDSNYGYTF. CDR3 coding DNA: TGTGCCAGCAGCATGGACAGCAATTATGGCTACACCTTC. Supplemented by reference TRBV5-6 and TRBJ1-2, the full variable domain reads DAGVTQSPTHLIKTRGQQVTLRCSPKSGHDTVSWYQQALGQGPQFIFQYYEEEERQRGNFPDRFSGHQFPNYSSELNVNALLLGDSALYLCASSMDSNYGYTFGSGTRLTVV.

The CDR3 protein is CASTNGGAEAFF. The CDR3 DNA follows: TGTGCCAGCACCAACGGGGGAGCTGAAGCTTTCTTT. This sequence joins TRBV27 and TRBJ1-1; D possibly corresponds to TRBD1 (5 bases). The germline CDR1 and CDR2 sequences are MNHEY and SMNVEV (reference sequence). CDR3 length: 12 amino acids. Trimming took off 7 bases at V and 6 bases at J, with 12 bases between the two ends.

V usage is TRBV11-2 and J usage is TRBJ2-7; 8 bases are shared with TRBD1. This CDR3 is built from 12 residues. J was trimmed by 8 bases and V by 4 bases; bases with no gene match: 4. Germline CDR1 is SGHAT and CDR2 is FQNNGV. Here the CDR3 reads CASSSGQGKQYF. In DNA, the CDR3 is TGTGCCAGCAGCTCCGGACAGGGAAAGCAGTACTTC. Full variable domain (rest looked up from reference TRBV11-2 and TRBJ2-7): EAGVAQSPRYKIIEKRQSVAFWCNPISGHATLYWYQQILGQGPKLLIQFQNNGVVDDSQLPKDRFSAERLKGVDSTLKIQPAKLEDSAVYLCASSSGQGKQYFGPGTRLTVT.

The gene calls are TRBV4-1 and TRBJ1-5, with D possibly matching TRBD1 (5 bases). The CDR3 spans 16 residues. Germline CDR1 is MGHRA and CDR2 is YSYEKL. V dropped 1 base and J dropped 0 bases, with 10 bases sitting between them. The CDR3 DNA sequence: TGCGCCAGCAGCCAAGGGACAACCTATAGCAATCAGCCCCAGCATTTT. Its translation: CASSQGTTYSNQPQHF.

This clone appeared a single time. This chain joins TRBV21-1 and TRBJ1-5; the tabulated D call, TRBD1, remains unverified against the DNA. TRBV21-1 counts as a pseudogene. The CDR3 runs 15 residues. The CDR3 spells CASSKTGGWNQPQHF. CDR3 in DNA: TGTGCCAGCAGCAAAACAGGGGGCTGGAATCAGCCCCAGCATTTT.

The chain employs TRBV28 and TRBJ1-2; D is ambiguous. CDR3 length equals 12 residues. V lost 6 bases and J 0 bases, leaving 5 bases between the germline ends. Germline V gene sequence: CDR1 MDHEN, CDR2 SYDVKM. This chain's CDR3 is CASRGANYGYTF. CDR3 DNA sequence: TGTGCCAGCAGGGGAGCTAACTATGGCTACACCTTC.

The chain combines TRBV6-1 with TRBJ2-7; a weak D match, TRBD1 (6 bases). The CDR3 extends over 14 amino acids. Per germline, CDR1 MNHNS and CDR2 SASEGT. V was trimmed by 5 bases and J by 0 bases, leaving 11 bases between them. The CDR3 bases are TGTGCCAGCAGTACGGACAGATACTCCTACGAGCAGTACTTC. This sequence encodes CASSTDRYSYEQYF.

CDR3 sequence reads: CASSLPGGGNEKLFF. The CDR3 nucleotides are TGTGCCAGCAGTTTACCTGGGGGCGGTAATGAAAAACTGTTTTTT. V and J are TRBV28 and TRBJ1-4, with D possibly TRBD1 on 6 matching bases. CDR3 length equals 15 residues. The V end was cut by 2 bases, the J end by 4 bases, with 11 bases between. The germline CDR1 and CDR2 sequences are MDHEN and SYDVKM.

The J gene is TRBJ1-1, the V gene TRBV5-6; D call uncertain. V lost 6 bases and J lost 7, with 16 bases in between. From germline, CDR1 is SGHDT and CDR2 YYEEEE. CDR3 size: 13 residues. CDR3: CASTRLDVIEAFF. CDR3 nucleotides: TGTGCCAGCACTAGGCTGGATGTAATTGAAGCTTTCTTT.

The chain carries TRBV7-8 and TRBJ1-5, with a weak D call TRBD1 (6 bases). Germline V gives CDR1 SGHVS, CDR2 FQNEAQ. Trimming cost V 5 bases and J 4 bases, with 9 bases left between them. This CDR3 region has 13 residues. This CDR3 reads CASSHGQNQPQHF. In DNA, the CDR3 is TGTGCCAGCAGCCACGGACAGAATCAGCCCCAGCATTTT. Full variable domain (missing parts from reference TRBV7-8 and TRBJ1-5): GAGVSQSPRYKVAKRGQDVALRCDPISGHVSLFWYQQALGQGPEFLTYFQNEAQLDKSGLPSDRFFAERPEGSVSTLKIQRTQQEDSAVYLCASSHGQNQPQHFGDGTRLSIL.

The sample holds a few counts of this clone. This chain uses TRBV6-5 with TRBJ1-4; D remains unclear. Germline CDR1 is MNHEY and CDR2 is SVGAGI. V was clipped by 6 bases and J by 6 bases, with 17 bases between them. There are 15 residues in the CDR3. CDR3 region: CASSSGLGVDEKLFF. CDR3 nucleotides: TGTGCCAGCAGCTCGGGGTTGGGAGTCGATGAAAAACTGTTTTTT.

The table lists this clone with a few counts. The chain uses TRBV9 and TRBJ2-5, with 13 bases aligning to TRBD2. V was clipped by 3 bases and J by 2 bases; unmatched bases: 7. Germline CDR1 reads SGDLS; CDR2 reads YYNGEE. The CDR3 runs to 17 residues. The CDR3 region is CASSAGLAGAGQETQYF. CDR3 DNA: TGTGCCAGCAGCGCCGGACTAGCGGGAGCGGGTCAAGAGACCCAGTACTTC.

Note on this clone: A read error may account for a junction end that differs from germline. The V gene is TRBV5-6, the J gene TRBJ1-1, with a possible D match to TRBD1 (5 bases). From germline, CDR1 is SGHDT and CDR2 YYEEEE. The CDR3 has 11 amino acids. The CDR3, as DNA: TGTGCCAGCAGCTCCCCGGGACTGACGCTCTTT. Encoded protein: CASSSPGLTLF.

This clone was recorded once. The junction shows a germline mismatch at one end, possibly a read error. The V call is TRBV5-6, the J call TRBJ1-1, with D perhaps matching TRBD1 (5 bases). Germline-derived CDR1 and CDR2 are SGHDT and YYEEEE. The CDR3 runs to 13 residues. CDR3 DNA sequence: TGTGCCGGCAGCTTGCAGGGTCGCACTGAAGCTTTCTTT. Protein product: CAGSLQGRTEAFF.

The CDR3 DNA follows: TGTGCCAGCAACATCGACCCAAGGGGGAACTATGGCTACACCTTC. Residues: CASNIDPRGNYGYTF. The rearrangement links TRBV6-5 to TRBJ1-2; weak D call: TRBD1 (6 bases). Germline CDR1 and CDR2: MNHEY and SVGAGI. The germline V and J ends were trimmed by 7 bases and 2 bases, with 17 bases remaining between them. The CDR3 runs 15 residues.

There are a few counts of this clone. The V and J genes are TRBV7-9 and TRBJ1-2; D remains unclear. Germline V lookup: CDR1 SEHNR, CDR2 FQNEAQ (reference sequence). V dropped 5 bases and J dropped 0 bases, with 19 bases sitting between them. The CDR3 has 17 amino acids. The CDR3 nucleotides are TGTGCCAGCAGCCCACCCCAAGTCCAGCGACCTAACTATGGCTACACCTTC. This codes for CASSPPQVQRPNYGYTF.

V and J are TRBV6-1 and TRBJ1-1, with D possibly being TRBD1 (6 bases). The CDR3 has 13 amino acids. Per the germline V gene, CDR1 is MNHNS and CDR2 is SASEGT. V dropped 7 bases and J dropped 1 base, with 10 bases sitting between them. CDR3 residues: CASITQGNTEAFF. In DNA, the CDR3 is TGTGCCAGCATCACACAGGGGAACACTGAAGCTTTCTTT.

This sequence joins TRBV30 and TRBJ2-7; TRBD1 is a possible D gene (6 bases). Germline CDR1 and CDR2: GTSNPN and SVGIG (reference sequence). V was shortened by 2 bases and J by 2 bases, with 7 bases between the two germline ends. The CDR3 contains 12 residues. Here the CDR3 reads CAWSSGAYEQYF. The CDR3 bases are TGTGCCTGGAGTTCAGGGGCCTACGAGCAGTACTTC.

The chain combines TRBV5-1 with TRBJ1-1; D is undetermined. This CDR3 spans 16 amino acids. The germline V gene encodes CDR1 SGHRS and CDR2 YFSETQ. With 0 bases removed from V and 5 bases from J, the gap between germline ends came to 17 bases. CDR3 protein: CASSLAPPGMGTEAFF. Here the CDR3 DNA reads TGCGCCAGCAGCTTGGCGCCACCCGGGATGGGGACTGAAGCTTTCTTT.

This chain connects TRBV29-1 to TRBJ2-3, with TRBD2 matching over 11 bases. Germline CDR1 SQVTM, CDR2 ANQGSEA. There are 14 residues in the CDR3. V dropped 7 bases and J dropped 6; count of bases not matched to a gene: 9. In nucleotides, the CDR3 is TGCAGCGCCCTTCCTAGCGGGGGGACGGATACGCAGTATTTT. Encoded protein: CSALPSGGTDTQYF.